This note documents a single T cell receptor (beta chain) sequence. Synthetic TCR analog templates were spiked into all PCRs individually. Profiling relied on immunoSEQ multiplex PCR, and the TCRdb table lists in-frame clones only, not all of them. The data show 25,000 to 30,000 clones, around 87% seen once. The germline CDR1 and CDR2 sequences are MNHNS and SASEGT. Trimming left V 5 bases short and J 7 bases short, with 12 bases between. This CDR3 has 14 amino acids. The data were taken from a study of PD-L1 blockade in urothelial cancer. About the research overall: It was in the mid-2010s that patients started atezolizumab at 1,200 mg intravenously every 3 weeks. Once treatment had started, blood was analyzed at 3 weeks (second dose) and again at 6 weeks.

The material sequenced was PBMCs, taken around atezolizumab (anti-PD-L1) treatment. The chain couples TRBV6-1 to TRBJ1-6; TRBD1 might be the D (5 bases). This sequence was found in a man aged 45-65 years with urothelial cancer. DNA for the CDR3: TGTGCCAGCAGTCCCAGGGTATCAAATTCACCCCTCCACTTT. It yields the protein CASSPRVSNSPLHF.